Presented here are 9 T cell receptor beta chains from one specimen sequenced in a study of shared clonotypes between healthy human individuals. Libraries were prepared by immunoSEQ multiplex PCR; TCRdb keeps only in-frame clonotypes and omits some of them. The table has over 2 million clones, 85% to 95% seen once. The sample comprised naive CD4+ T cells from PBMCs. Stated subset: CD45RA+ positively selected. The receptors here all came from a man younger than 35 in good health. Some clones in this sample may be carry-over from other donors' samples.

The V gene is TRBV6-6, the J gene TRBJ2-5, with a possible D match to TRBD2 (5 bases). The CDR3 has 13 amino acids. Germline CDR1 is MNHNY and CDR2 is SVGAGI (reference sequence). The ends were cut back, 4 bases at V and 2 bases at J, with 8 bases in the middle. CDR3 loop: CASSFRGQETQYF. The CDR3 bases are TGTGCCAGCAGTTTCCGCGGGCAAGAGACCCAGTACTTC.

The CDR3 nucleotides are TGCGCCAGCAGCAGAGAAAGGGGGTTCTCTGGAAACACCATATATTTT. Encoded protein: CASSRERGFSGNTIYF. The chain employs TRBV5-1 and TRBJ1-3; possible D gene TRBD1, 6 bases. The CDR3 totals 16 residues. V was clipped by 4 bases and J by 0 bases, with 14 bases between them. From germline, CDR1 is SGHRS and CDR2 YFSETQ.

In its sample, this clone was seen once. The J gene is TRBJ2-7, the V gene TRBV7-3; 14 bases are a match to TRBD2. Germline-derived CDR1 and CDR2 are SGHTA and FQGTGA. With V trimmed by 4 bases and J by 12 bases, 5 bases remained unmatched. The CDR3 consists of 13 residues. CDR3 bases: TGTGCCAGCAGCTCGGGACTAGCGGGAGTGCTGTACTTC. Translated: CASSSGLAGVLYF.

This chain connects TRBV28 to TRBJ2-1; the D gene is possibly TRBD2 (6 bases). The CDR3 covers 15 residues. V dropped 2 bases and J dropped 8 bases, with 16 bases sitting between them. Germline V CDR1 and CDR2: MDHEN, SYDVKM. Written as DNA, the CDR3 is TGTGCCAGCAGTTTACCCGGGACTCCTGGGCATGAGCAGTTCTTC. Its translation: CASSLPGTPGHEQFF. The whole variable domain, remainder taken from reference TRBV28 and TRBJ2-1, is DVKVTQSSRYLVKRTGEKVFLECVQDMDHENMFWYRQDPGLGLRLIYFSYDVKMKEKGDIPEGYSVSREKKERFSLILESASTNQTSMYLCASSLPGTPGHEQFFGPGTRLTVL.

The CDR3: CASRYRETQYF. The CDR3 DNA sequence: TGTGCCAGCAGATATAGGGAGACCCAGTACTTC. This chain connects TRBV27 to TRBJ2-5; no reliable D call. Per the germline V gene, CDR1 is MNHEY and CDR2 is SMNVEV (reference sequence). V lost 6 bases and J 5 bases, leaving 7 bases between the germline ends. The CDR3 sequence is 11 residues long.

CDR3 coding DNA: TGTGCCATCAGTGCGGTGCCGGGTTCTGGAAACACCATATATTTT. This encodes CAISAVPGSGNTIYF. This rearrangement joins TRBV10-3 to TRBJ1-3; D remains ambiguous. Deletions cut 4 bases from V and 1 base from J, with 11 bases between. The germline CDR1 and CDR2 sequences are ENHRY and SYGVKD. This CDR3 contains 15 residues.

This clone has a single count. This specimen includes other DNA sequences encoding the same CDR3. Written as DNA, the CDR3 is TGTGCCAGCAGCCCCGGGGGCTACGAGCAGTACTTC. Encoded protein: CASSPGGYEQYF. The chain joins TRBV9 to TRBJ2-7; D might be TRBD2 (6 bases). Trimming removed 4 bases at V and 3 bases at J, with 8 bases between. This CDR3 is built from 12 residues. Germline CDR1 reads SGDLS; CDR2 reads YYNGEE.

The chain couples TRBV5-1 to TRBJ2-7, with D perhaps being TRBD1 or TRBD2 (5 bases each). The germline gives CDR1 SGHRS, CDR2 YFSETQ. V lost 2 bases to trimming and J lost 0 bases, with 9 bases between them. CDR3 size: 14 residues. CDR3 bases: TGCGCCAGCAGCTTCGGGGCAGCCTCCTACGAGCAGTACTTC. Translated, it gives CASSFGAASYEQYF.

This clone appeared a single time. This chain joins TRBV10-1 and TRBJ1-3, with a weak D call TRBD1 (5 bases). Germline V gene lookup returns CDR1 WNHNN and CDR2 SYGVQD (reference sequence). V was trimmed by 9 bases and J by 8 bases, leaving 20 bases between them. The CDR3 runs 14 residues. CDR3 nucleotide sequence: TGCGCCAGTTTAATCCCAGGGACCGGGCACACCATATATTTT. Translated: CASLIPGTGHTIYF.